These 15 T cell receptor beta chains share one sample of origin, sequenced in a study of blood T cells in healthy people across ages. A second roughly 6 to 11 cycle PCR used barcoded and J-beta primers. One entry per CDR3 protein results from TCRdb running MiXCR on the 5' RACE reads. This sample carries roughly 570,000 distinct CDR3 sequences, 25% to 30% of them seen once, and the ten largest clones take about 18%. Sequencing was carried out using blood. The receptor set was obtained from a woman between 65 and 79 years old in good health.

The V call is TRBV5-1, the J call TRBJ2-7; 11 positions agree with TRBD2. Germline CDR1 reads SGHRS; CDR2 reads YFSETQ. This CDR3 is built from 17 residues. The ends lost 0 bases at V and 0 bases at J; junction bases unmatched: 5. Written as DNA, the CDR3 is TGCGCCAGCAGCTTGGGACTAGCGGGGAGTGACTCCTACGAGCAGTACTTC. Amino acid sequence: CASSLGLAGSDSYEQYF.

CDR3 protein: CASSAASSGGYNEQFF. CDR3 in DNA: TGCGCCAGCAGCGCAGCCTCTAGCGGGGGCTACAATGAGCAGTTCTTC. V and J are TRBV5-1 and TRBJ2-1; 10 bases map to TRBD2. This CDR3 has 16 residues. J lost 3 bases, V lost 4 bases, and 7 bases had no gene match. CDR1 and CDR2 (germline): SGHRS, YFSETQ. The whole variable domain, remainder taken from reference TRBV5-1 and TRBJ2-1, is KAGVTQTPRYLIKTRGQQVTLSCSPISGHRSVSWYQQTPGQGLQFLFEYFSETQRNKGNFPGRFSGRQFSNSRSEMNVSTLELGDSALYLCASSAASSGGYNEQFFGPGTRLTVL.

As concerns this clonotype: The junction and the germline gene differ at one end; a read error may be behind it. This rearrangement joins TRBV10-3 to TRBJ2-1, with D perhaps being TRBD1 or TRBD2 (5 bases each). The CDR3 runs 15 residues. CDR1 and CDR2 from the germline V gene are ENHRY and SYGVKD. CDR3: CAISESGDEYNGQFF. CDR3 sequence (DNA): TGTGCCATCAGTGAGTCGGGGGACGAGTACAATGGGCAGTTCTTC.

There are a few counts of this clonotype. The chain employs TRBV20-1 and TRBJ2-5, with D possibly TRBD2 on 5 matching bases. Trimming shortened V by 2 bases and J by 1 base, and 20 bases separated the two germline ends. Per germline, CDR1 DFQATT and CDR2 SNEGSKA (reference sequence). The CDR3 is 17 amino acids. In DNA form, the CDR3 reads TGCAGTGCTAGACTAGCTGACCAAAATCGGTTCCAAGAGACCCAGTACTTC. Translation: CSARLADQNRFQETQYF.

The CDR3 bases are TGTGCCAGCAGCTCGCGACAGGAAGGATACAATGAGCAGTTCTTC. This sequence encodes CASSSRQEGYNEQFF. The J gene is TRBJ2-1, the V gene TRBV7-2; possibly TRBD1 for D (6 bases). CDR3 length: 15 residues. Trimming left V 4 bases short and J 4 bases short, with 14 bases between. Germline CDR1 reads SGHTA; CDR2 reads FQGNSA. Full variable domain (missing parts from reference TRBV7-2 and TRBJ2-1): GAGVSQSPSNKVTEKGKDVELRCDPISGHTALYWYRQSLGQGLEFLIYFQGNSAPDKSGLPSDRFSAERTGGSVSTLTIQRTQQEDSAVYLCASSSRQEGYNEQFFGPGTRLTVL.

This clonotype showed up just a few times. V is TRBV6-6 and J is TRBJ2-5, with 7 nucleotides matching TRBD2. In germline, CDR1 is MNHNY, CDR2 SVGAGI (reference sequence). After removal of 6 bases from V and 5 bases from J, the junction contained 12 bases not matched to a gene. There are 15 residues in the CDR3. CDR3 sequence reads: CASSRATSGAETQYF. CDR3 nucleotides: TGTGCCAGCAGCCGAGCAACCAGCGGGGCGGAGACCCAGTACTTC.

The sample holds many counts of this clonotype. The V call is TRBV9, the J call TRBJ2-7, with D possibly TRBD2 on 6 matching bases. Germline V gene lookup returns CDR1 SGDLS and CDR2 YYNGEE. V gave up 0 bases and J gave up 6 bases, with 13 bases separating them. CDR3 size: 14 residues. CDR3 coding DNA: TGTGCCAGCAGCGTAGGGTGGGAAGCGGGCGAGCAGTACTTC. It codes for CASSVGWEAGEQYF.

This clonotype turned up a few times. The genes are TRBV18 and TRBJ1-1; D unclear. CDR1 is KGHSH, CDR2 LQKENI, per germline. The CDR3 is 15 amino acids. V shed 1 base and J shed 0 bases, with 9 bases lying between them. CDR3: CASSPRDVLNTEAFF. CDR3 DNA: TGTGCCAGCTCACCACGGGATGTCCTGAACACTGAAGCTTTCTTT.

This chain joins TRBV7-8 and TRBJ1-4; 11 bases map to TRBD1. The CDR3 runs to 15 residues. Germline values: CDR1 SGHVS, CDR2 FQNEAQ. The V segment lost 4 bases and the J segment 7 bases; nucleotides outside the gene matches: 5. CDR3 in DNA: TGTGCCAGCAGCTCTTCGGGACAGGGGGGTGAAAAACTGTTTTTT. Protein: CASSSSGQGGEKLFF.

Regarding this clonotype: An end of the junction does not agree with germline; a read error may underlie this. V is TRBV4-3 and J is TRBJ2-2; D possibly corresponds to TRBD2 (5 bases). Germline V CDR1 and CDR2: LGHNA, YSLEER. CDR3 size: 16 residues. In DNA, the CDR3 is TGCACCAGCAGCCACTCCTCCCTGGAGGACACCGGGGAGCTGTTTTTT. Its translation: CTSSHSSLEDTGELFF.

This clonotype occurred a few times. The V call is TRBV29-1, the J call TRBJ2-3, with D hard to call. The CDR3 runs 14 residues. CDR1 SQVTM and CDR2 ANQGSEA come from the germline V gene. Trimming shortened V by 5 bases and J by 0 bases, and 12 bases separated the two germline ends. The CDR3 here is CSVLITSSTDTQYF. The CDR3 nucleotides read TGCAGCGTTTTAATCACCTCTAGCACAGATACGCAGTATTTT.

The rearrangement joins TRBV25-1 to TRBJ2-5; TRBD1 might be the D (5 bases). Trimming pared 4 bases from V and 7 bases from J, leaving 13 bases between. Germline V gene lookup returns CDR1 MGHDK and CDR2 SYGVNS. The length of the CDR3 is 13 residues. This CDR3 reads CASSAKGEGTQYF. Here the CDR3 DNA reads TGTGCCAGCAGTGCGAAAGGGGAAGGGACCCAGTACTTC.

The chain carries TRBV5-1 and TRBJ1-1, with D perhaps matching TRBD1 (6 bases). There are 15 residues in the CDR3. The germline gives CDR1 SGHRS, CDR2 YFSETQ. V was shortened by 3 bases and J by 4 bases, with 16 bases between the two germline ends. The CDR3 nucleotides are TGCGCCAGCAGCTCCCAACAGGGTAGGGGCACTGAAGCTTTCTTT. This encodes CASSSQQGRGTEAFF. The whole variable domain, filled in from reference TRBV5-1 and TRBJ1-1, reads KAGVTQTPRYLIKTRGQQVTLSCSPISGHRSVSWYQQTPGQGLQFLFEYFSETQRNKGNFPGRFSGRQFSNSRSEMNVSTLELGDSALYLCASSSQQGRGTEAFFGQGTRLTVV.

In this sample, this clonotype turned up once. The rearrangement joins TRBV2 to TRBJ1-5; a weak D match, TRBD1 (5 bases). CDR3 length equals 15 residues. Looked up from germline, CDR1 is SNHLY and CDR2 is FYNNEI. Trimming took 2 bases from V and 7 from J, leaving 15 bases between them. DNA for the CDR3: TGTGCCAGCAGTGAAATGCAGGGAGAGGGCCAGCCCCAGCATTTT. It yields the protein CASSEMQGEGQPQHF.

The chain employs TRBV7-2 and TRBJ1-1; TRBD1 aligns across 7 bases. There are 13 residues in the CDR3. The V gene's germline CDR1 is SGHTA and CDR2 FQGNSA. The V and J ends lost 3 bases and 10 bases, in that order; junction bases with no gene match: 8. CDR3: CASSFIQGLGAFF. The CDR3 nucleotides are TGTGCCAGCAGCTTCATACAGGGGCTGGGAGCTTTCTTT.